The 2 T cell receptor beta chains in this list originate from one sample, sequenced in a study of T cell changes during pregnancy in multiple sclerosis. Here immunoSEQ multiplex PCR was the method, and the copy in TCRdb shows in-frame clones only, minus some. The table shows around 26,000 clones, with 89% occurring only once. The starting material was CD8+ T cells from peripheral blood mononuclear cells, obtained in the second trimester of pregnancy. These receptors all stem from a female donor with multiple sclerosis, enrolled in a pregnancy study.

V and J are TRBV9 and TRBJ2-1; 10 bases fit TRBD2. The CDR3 sequence is 15 residues long. Germline CDR1 and CDR2: SGDLS and YYNGEE. V lost 2 bases and J lost 5; bases outside the gene matches: 4. CDR3 amino acids: CASSVGLAVDNEQFF. CDR3 bases: TGTGCCAGCAGCGTCGGACTAGCGGTGGACAATGAGCAGTTCTTC.

This rearrangement joins TRBV5-8 to TRBJ1-5, with 9 positions matching TRBD1. CDR1 is SGHTS, CDR2 YDEGEE, per germline. J gave up 7 bases and V 4 bases, and 9 bases lay outside the gene matches. The CDR3 extends over 15 amino acids. CDR3 in DNA: TGTGCCAGCAGCCGGGGACAGGGTGTGATGCAGCCCCAGCATTTT. Translating gives CASSRGQGVMQPQHF.